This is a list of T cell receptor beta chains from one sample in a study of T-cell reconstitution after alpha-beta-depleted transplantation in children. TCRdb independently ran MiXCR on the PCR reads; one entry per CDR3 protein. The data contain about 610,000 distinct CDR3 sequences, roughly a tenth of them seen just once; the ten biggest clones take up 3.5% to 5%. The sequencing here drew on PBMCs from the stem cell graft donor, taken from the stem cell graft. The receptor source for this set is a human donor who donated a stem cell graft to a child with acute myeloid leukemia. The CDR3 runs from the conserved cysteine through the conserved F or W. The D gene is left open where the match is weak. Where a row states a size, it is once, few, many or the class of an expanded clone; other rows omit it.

CDR3 protein: CSVAREFLGEQYF; CDR3 DNA: TGCAGCGTTGCTAGGGAGTTTCTAGGCGAGCAGTACTTC; J gene: TRBJ2-7; V gene: TRBV29-1; D gene: -; clone size: many
CDR3 protein: CASSLKSGTYEQYF; CDR3 DNA: TGTGCCAGCAGCCTTAAGAGCGGGACCTACGAGCAGTACTTC; J gene: TRBJ2-7; V gene: TRBV3-1; D gene: TRBD2; clone size: few
CDR3 protein: CASGFVADTQYF; CDR3 DNA: TGTGCTAGTGGTTTCGTAGCAGATACGCAGTATTTT; J gene: TRBJ2-3; V gene: TRBV12-5; D gene: -; clone size: few
CDR3 protein: CASSVKRGTMGEKLFF; CDR3 DNA: TGTGCCAGCAGCGTCAAGCGAGGGACAATGGGCGAAAAACTGTTTTTT; J gene: TRBJ1-4; V gene: TRBV7-9; D gene: -; clone size: many
CDR3 protein: CASSLRTGVDTGELFF; CDR3 DNA: TGTGCCAGTAGTCTCCGGACAGGGGTTGACACCGGGGAGCTGTTTTTT; J gene: TRBJ2-2; V gene: TRBV19; D gene: TRBD1; clone size: few
CDR3 protein: CSVGGGGGYGYTF; CDR3 DNA: TGCAGCGTTGGAGGAGGGGGCGGGTATGGCTACACCTTC; J gene: TRBJ1-2; V gene: TRBV29-1; D gene: TRBD1; clone size: many
CDR3 protein: CASSYIRTDTQYF; CDR3 DNA: TGTGCCAGCAGTTACATCCGGACAGATACGCAGTATTTT; J gene: TRBJ2-3; V gene: TRBV12-3/TRBV12-4; D gene: -; clone size: many
CDR3 protein: CASSALTSGTYEQYF; CDR3 DNA: TGCGCCAGCAGCGCTTTGACTAGCGGCACCTACGAGCAGTACTTC; J gene: TRBJ2-7; V gene: TRBV5-1; D gene: TRBD2; clone size: -
CDR3 protein: CSAMTGNGNTIYF; CDR3 DNA: TGCAGTGCCATGACAGGGAATGGAAACACCATATATTTT; J gene: TRBJ1-3; V gene: TRBV20-1; D gene: TRBD1; clone size: many
CDR3 protein: CASSAGLSLQETQYF; CDR3 DNA: TGTGCCAGCAGCGCAGGACTTAGCCTCCAAGAGACCCAGTACTTC; J gene: TRBJ2-5; V gene: TRBV9; D gene: -; clone size: -
CDR3 protein: CASSLRWDRVAYNEQFF; CDR3 DNA: TGTGCCAGCAGCTTAAGGTGGGACAGGGTCGCCTACAATGAGCAGTTCTTC; J gene: TRBJ2-1; V gene: TRBV7-2; D gene: TRBD1; clone size: -
CDR3 protein: CSVDWDSDTEAFF; CDR3 DNA: TGCAGCGTTGACTGGGACAGTGACACTGAAGCTTTCTTT; J gene: TRBJ1-1; V gene: TRBV29-1; D gene: TRBD1; clone size: -
CDR3 protein: CAISLRTGELSYNEQFF; CDR3 DNA: TGTGCCATCAGCTTGAGGACAGGGGAATTATCCTACAATGAGCAGTTCTTC; J gene: TRBJ2-1; V gene: TRBV13; D gene: TRBD1; clone size: -
CDR3 protein: CSATLGETQYF; CDR3 DNA: TGCAGTGCCACGCTGGGGGAGACCCAGTACTTC; J gene: TRBJ2-5; V gene: TRBV20-1; D gene: -; clone size: -
CDR3 protein: CASSRLPDRRGSDTQYF; CDR3 DNA: TGCGCCAGCAGCCGACTACCCGACAGGAGGGGATCAGATACGCAGTATTTT; J gene: TRBJ2-3; V gene: TRBV5-1; D gene: -; clone size: many
CDR3 protein: CASRGGSYNEQFF; CDR3 DNA: TGTGCCAGCAGGGGGGGTTCCTACAATGAGCAGTTCTTC; J gene: TRBJ2-1; V gene: TRBV28; D gene: -; clone size: many
CDR3 protein: CARHRGSSQQYF; CDR3 DNA: TGTGCCAGGCATCGGGGTTCCTCCCAACAGTACTTC; J gene: TRBJ2-7; V gene: TRBV19; D gene: -; clone size: -
CDR3 protein: CAWSLIFTDTQYF; CDR3 DNA: TGTGCCTGGAGTCTCATTTTCACAGATACGCAGTATTTT; J gene: TRBJ2-3; V gene: TRBV30; D gene: -; clone size: few
CDR3 protein: CASSPSRDSEQFF; CDR3 DNA: TGTGCCAGCAGTCCTTCTCGGGACAGTGAGCAGTTCTTC; J gene: TRBJ2-1; V gene: TRBV12-3/TRBV12-4; D gene: TRBD1; clone size: many
CDR3 protein: CASSVGGVRANVLTF; CDR3 DNA: TGTGCCAGCAGCGTAGGTGGGGTGAGGGCCAACGTCCTGACTTTC; J gene: TRBJ2-6; V gene: TRBV9; D gene: -; clone size: many
CDR3 protein: CASSGRRGGPHEQFF; CDR3 DNA: TGTGCCAGCAGCGGCCGGAGGGGAGGGCCTCATGAGCAGTTCTTC; J gene: TRBJ2-1; V gene: TRBV5-6; D gene: TRBD2; clone size: -
CDR3 protein: CAILKGQSDNEQFF; CDR3 DNA: TGTGCCATCCTTAAGGGACAGTCAGACAATGAGCAGTTCTTC; J gene: TRBJ2-1; V gene: TRBV10-3; D gene: TRBD1; clone size: many
CDR3 protein: CASSTTLARDGHNEQFF; CDR3 DNA: TGTGCCAGTAGTACCACTCTGGCGCGGGATGGCCACAATGAGCAGTTCTTC; J gene: TRBJ2-1; V gene: TRBV19; D gene: -; clone size: -
CDR3 protein: CSVEKAVPEEQFF; CDR3 DNA: TGCAGCGTTGAAAAAGCAGTCCCGGAGGAGCAGTTCTTC; J gene: TRBJ2-1; V gene: TRBV29-1; D gene: -; clone size: -
CDR3 protein: CASSLGTSGRSEQFF; CDR3 DNA: TGCGCCAGCAGCCTCGGGACTAGCGGGAGAAGTGAGCAGTTCTTC; J gene: TRBJ2-1; V gene: TRBV5-1; D gene: TRBD2; clone size: -
CDR3 protein: CASSPPGGLAGVLSCADTQYF; CDR3 DNA: TGTGCCAGCAGCCCTCCGGGTGGACTAGCGGGAGTACTCAGTTGTGCAGATACGCAGTATTTT; J gene: TRBJ2-3; V gene: TRBV6-2/TRBV6-3; D gene: TRBD2; clone size: many
CDR3 protein: CSVQGARYEQYF; CDR3 DNA: TGCAGCGTCCAGGGGGCTAGGTACGAGCAGTACTTC; J gene: TRBJ2-7; V gene: TRBV29-1; D gene: TRBD1; clone size: many
CDR3 protein: CSVEITNYGYTF; CDR3 DNA: TGCAGCGTTGAAATTACTAACTATGGCTACACCTTC; J gene: TRBJ1-2; V gene: TRBV29-1; D gene: -; clone size: many
CDR3 protein: CASRVGQTYNSPLHF; CDR3 DNA: TGCGCCAGCAGAGTTGGGCAGACCTATAATTCACCCCTCCACTTT; J gene: TRBJ1-6; V gene: TRBV5-1; D gene: -; clone size: few
CDR3 protein: CASSYDYRGLNEQYF; CDR3 DNA: TGTGCCAGCAGTTACGATTACAGGGGCTTGAACGAGCAGTACTTC; J gene: TRBJ2-7; V gene: TRBV6-5; D gene: TRBD1; clone size: -
CDR3 protein: CASSQGPGIPQHF; CDR3 DNA: TGTGCCAGCAGCCAGGGGCCCGGAATCCCCCAGCATTTT; J gene: TRBJ1-5; V gene: TRBV4-2; D gene: -; clone size: few